This T cell receptor beta chain came from a study of identifying expanded T cells in peripheral blood. The study, taken as a whole, reports: Variance in clone template counts between two-week samples significantly increased with total template count across all healthy donors. Technical replicates showed around 1.1 changed clones; approximately 2 weeks about 16.4; four weeks 19.

The CDR3 loop spans 14 amino acids. Germline CDR1 SGHTA, CDR2 FQGNSA. V lost 3 bases and J lost 1, with 7 bases in between. Note on this clone: The antigen remains unidentified.

No infections or other immune events were documented during collection. The table came from immunoSEQ multiplex PCR; TCRdb's copy has only in-frame clones and leaves some out. The sample carries about 78,000 clones, 70% to 90% recorded once. The sequence was obtained from a person between 18 and 75 years old in good health. Material: blood. V and J are TRBV7-2 and TRBJ1-3; D remains ambiguous. The CDR3 DNA reads as TGTGCCAGCAGCTTCACAATGTCTGGAAACACCATATATTTT. The encoded protein is CASSFTMSGNTIYF.